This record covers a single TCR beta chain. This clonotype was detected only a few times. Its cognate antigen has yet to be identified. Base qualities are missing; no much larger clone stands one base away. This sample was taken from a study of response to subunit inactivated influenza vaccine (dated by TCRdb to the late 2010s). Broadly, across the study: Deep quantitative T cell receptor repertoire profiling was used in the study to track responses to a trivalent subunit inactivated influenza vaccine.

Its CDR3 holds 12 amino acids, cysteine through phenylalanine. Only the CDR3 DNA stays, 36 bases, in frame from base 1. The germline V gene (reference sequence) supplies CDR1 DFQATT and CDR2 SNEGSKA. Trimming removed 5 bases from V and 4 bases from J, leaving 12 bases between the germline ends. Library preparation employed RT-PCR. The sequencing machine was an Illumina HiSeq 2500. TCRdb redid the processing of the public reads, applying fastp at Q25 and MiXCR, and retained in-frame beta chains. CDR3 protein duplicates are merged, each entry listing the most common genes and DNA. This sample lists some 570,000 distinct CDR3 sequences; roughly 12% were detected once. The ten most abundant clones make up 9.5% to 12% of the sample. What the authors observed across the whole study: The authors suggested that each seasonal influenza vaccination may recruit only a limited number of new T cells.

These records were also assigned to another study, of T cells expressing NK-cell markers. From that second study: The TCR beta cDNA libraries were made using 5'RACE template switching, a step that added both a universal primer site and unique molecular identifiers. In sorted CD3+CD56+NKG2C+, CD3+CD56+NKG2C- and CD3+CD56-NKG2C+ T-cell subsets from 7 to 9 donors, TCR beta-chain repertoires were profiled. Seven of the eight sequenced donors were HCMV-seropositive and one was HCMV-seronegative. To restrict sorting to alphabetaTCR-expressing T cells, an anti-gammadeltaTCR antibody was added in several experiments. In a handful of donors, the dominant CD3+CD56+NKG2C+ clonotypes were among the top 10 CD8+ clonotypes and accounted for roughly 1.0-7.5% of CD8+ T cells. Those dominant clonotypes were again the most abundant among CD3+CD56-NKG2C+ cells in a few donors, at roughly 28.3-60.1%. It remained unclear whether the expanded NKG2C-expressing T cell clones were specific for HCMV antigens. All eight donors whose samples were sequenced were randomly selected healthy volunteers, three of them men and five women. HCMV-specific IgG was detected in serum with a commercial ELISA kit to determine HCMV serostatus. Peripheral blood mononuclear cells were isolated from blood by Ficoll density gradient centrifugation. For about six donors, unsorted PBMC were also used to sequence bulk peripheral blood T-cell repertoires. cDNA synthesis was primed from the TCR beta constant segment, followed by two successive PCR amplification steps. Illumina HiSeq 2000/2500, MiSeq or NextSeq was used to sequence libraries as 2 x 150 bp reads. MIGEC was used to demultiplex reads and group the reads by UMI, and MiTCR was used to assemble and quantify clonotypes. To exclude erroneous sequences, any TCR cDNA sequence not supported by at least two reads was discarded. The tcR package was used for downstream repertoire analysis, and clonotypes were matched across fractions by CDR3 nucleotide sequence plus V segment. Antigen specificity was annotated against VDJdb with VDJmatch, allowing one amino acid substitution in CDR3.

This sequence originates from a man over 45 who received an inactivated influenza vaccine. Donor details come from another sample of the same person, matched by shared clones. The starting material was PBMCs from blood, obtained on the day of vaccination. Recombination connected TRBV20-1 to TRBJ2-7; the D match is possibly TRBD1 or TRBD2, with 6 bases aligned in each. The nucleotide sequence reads TGCAGTGCTCGGGAGAGGGGGTACGAGCAGTACTTC. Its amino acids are CSARERGYEQYF.